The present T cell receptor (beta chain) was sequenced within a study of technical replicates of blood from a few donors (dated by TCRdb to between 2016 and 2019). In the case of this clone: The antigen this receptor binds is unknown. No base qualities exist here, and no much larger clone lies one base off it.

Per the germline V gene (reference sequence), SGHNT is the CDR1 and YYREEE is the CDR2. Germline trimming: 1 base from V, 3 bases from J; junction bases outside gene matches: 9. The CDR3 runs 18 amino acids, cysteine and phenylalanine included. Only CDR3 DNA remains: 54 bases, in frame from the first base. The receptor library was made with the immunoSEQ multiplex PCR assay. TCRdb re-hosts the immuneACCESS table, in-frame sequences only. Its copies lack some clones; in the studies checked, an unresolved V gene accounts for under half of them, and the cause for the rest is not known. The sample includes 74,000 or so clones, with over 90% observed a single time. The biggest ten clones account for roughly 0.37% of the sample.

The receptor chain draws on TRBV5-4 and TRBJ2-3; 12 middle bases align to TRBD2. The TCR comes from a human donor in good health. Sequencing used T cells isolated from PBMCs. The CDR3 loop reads CASSLPSGRAGSTDTQYF. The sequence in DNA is TGTGCCAGCAGCTTGCCTAGCGGGAGGGCCGGGAGTACAGATACGCAGTATTTT.